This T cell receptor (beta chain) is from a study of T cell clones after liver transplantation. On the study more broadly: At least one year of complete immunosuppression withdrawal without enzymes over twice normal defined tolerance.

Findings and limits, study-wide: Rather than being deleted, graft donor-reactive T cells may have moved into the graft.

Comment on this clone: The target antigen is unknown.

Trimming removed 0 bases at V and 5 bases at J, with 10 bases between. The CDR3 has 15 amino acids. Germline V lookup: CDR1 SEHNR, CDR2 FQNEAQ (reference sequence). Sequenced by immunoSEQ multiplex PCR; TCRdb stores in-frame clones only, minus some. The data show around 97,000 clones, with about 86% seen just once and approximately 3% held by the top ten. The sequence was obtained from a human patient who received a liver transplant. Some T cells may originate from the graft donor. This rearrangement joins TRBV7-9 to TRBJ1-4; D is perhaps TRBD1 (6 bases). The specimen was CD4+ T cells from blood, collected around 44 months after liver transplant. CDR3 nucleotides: TGTGCCAGCAGCTTAGCGAGGGGGTTCAATGAAAAACTGTTTTTT. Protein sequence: CASSLARGFNEKLFF.